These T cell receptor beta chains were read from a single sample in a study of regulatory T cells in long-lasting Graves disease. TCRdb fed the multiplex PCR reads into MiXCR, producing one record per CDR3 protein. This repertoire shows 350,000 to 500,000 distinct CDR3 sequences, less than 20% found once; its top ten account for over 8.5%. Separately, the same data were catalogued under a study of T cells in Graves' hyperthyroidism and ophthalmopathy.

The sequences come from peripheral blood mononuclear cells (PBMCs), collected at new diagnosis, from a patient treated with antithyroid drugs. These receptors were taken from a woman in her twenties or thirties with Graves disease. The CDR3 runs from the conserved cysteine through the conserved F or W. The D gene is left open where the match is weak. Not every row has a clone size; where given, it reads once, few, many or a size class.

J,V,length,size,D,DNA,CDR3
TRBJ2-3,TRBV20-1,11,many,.,TGCAGTGCTGGTTTCACAGATACGCAGTATTTT,CSAGFTDTQYF
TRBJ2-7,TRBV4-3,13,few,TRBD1,TGCGCCAGCAGCCAAAGACAGGGTGCCGAGCAGTACTTC,CASSQRQGAEQYF
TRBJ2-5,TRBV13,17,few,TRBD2,TGTGCCAGCAGCTCTACCTTTAGCGGGAGGTCCCAAGAGACCCAGTACTTC,CASSSTFSGRSQETQYF
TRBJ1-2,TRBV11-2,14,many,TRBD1,TGTGCCAGCAGCTTGGGACAGACCAACTATGGCTACACCTTC,CASSLGQTNYGYTF
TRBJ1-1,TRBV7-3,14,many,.,TGTGCCAGCAGCTTAAATGGGGGTGGCACTGAAGCTTTCTTT,CASSLNGGGTEAFF
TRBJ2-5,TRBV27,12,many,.,TGTGCCAGCAGTCTCGATGGGGAGACCCAGTACTTC,CASSLDGETQYF
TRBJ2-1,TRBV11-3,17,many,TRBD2,TGTGCCAGCAGCTTAGGATGGCGGCGGGAGGGCCGGGATGAGCAGTTCTTC,CASSLGWRREGRDEQFF
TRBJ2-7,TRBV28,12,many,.,TGTGCCAGCAGTCGTTACCTTTTCGAGCAGTACTTC,CASSRYLFEQYF
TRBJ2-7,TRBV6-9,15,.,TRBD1,TGTGCCAGCAGTTACTCTAGGGGACAGCCCTACGAGCAGTACTTC,CASSYSRGQPYEQYF
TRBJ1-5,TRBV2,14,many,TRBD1,TGTGCCAGCAGTGAAACAGGGGGCGTGCAGCCCCAGCATTTT,CASSETGGVQPQHF
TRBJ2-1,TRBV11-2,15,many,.,TGTGCCAGCAGCTTATCCCCTACCTATGACAATGAGCAGTTCTTC,CASSLSPTYDNEQFF
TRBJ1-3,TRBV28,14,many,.,TGTGCCAGCAGTTTGCTCTATTCTGGAAACACCATATATTTT,CASSLLYSGNTIYF
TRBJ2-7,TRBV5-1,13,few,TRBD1,TGCGCCAGCAGCTCAGGACAGGCCTCCAAGCAGTACTTC,CASSSGQASKQYF
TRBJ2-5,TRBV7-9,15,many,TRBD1,TGTGCCAGCAGCTCCAAGGGACAGGGCCAAGAGACCCAGTACTTC,CASSSKGQGQETQYF
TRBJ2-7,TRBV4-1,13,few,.,TGCGCCAGCAGCCAACAGTCCCACGATGCGCAGTACTTC,CASSQQSHDAQYF
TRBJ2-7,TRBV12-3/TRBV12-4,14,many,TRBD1,TGTGCCAGCAGCTTAGGGGGCATCGACTACGAGCAGTACTTC,CASSLGGIDYEQYF
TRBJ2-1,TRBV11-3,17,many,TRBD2,TGTGCCAGCAGCTTCGCGGCTAGCGGGAGCTCCTACAATGAGCAGTTCTTC,CASSFAASGSSYNEQFF
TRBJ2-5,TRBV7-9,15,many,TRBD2,TGTGCCAGCAGCGAGTTAGCGGGAGCGTTGGGGACCCAGTACTTC,CASSELAGALGTQYF
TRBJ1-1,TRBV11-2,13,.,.,TGTGCCGGCAGCTTAGGGGGGATCAGTGAAGCTTTCTTT,CAGSLGGISEAFF
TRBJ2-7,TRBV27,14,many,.,TGTGCCAGCAGTTTAGACGGGCACTCCTACGAGCAGTACTTC,CASSLDGHSYEQYF
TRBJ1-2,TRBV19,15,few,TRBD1,TGTGCCAGTAGTATATACGGGACAGCAAACTATGGCTACACCTTC,CASSIYGTANYGYTF
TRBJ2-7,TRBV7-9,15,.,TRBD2,TGTGCCAGCAGCCCACCGGGACTAGCCATCCACGAGCAGTACTTC,CASSPPGLAIHEQYF
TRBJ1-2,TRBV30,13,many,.,TGTGCCTCAAGGGGGGCCCTAAGCTATGGCTACACCTTC,CASRGALSYGYTF
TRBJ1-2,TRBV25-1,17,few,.,TGTGCCAGCAGTGAATATAGGTCAGGGCAGGGTAACTATGGCTACACCTTC,CASSEYRSGQGNYGYTF
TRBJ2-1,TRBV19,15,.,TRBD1,TGTGCCAGTAGCTCTGCGGGACAGGGATTCAATGAGCAGTTCTTC,CASSSAGQGFNEQFF
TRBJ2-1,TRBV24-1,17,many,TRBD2,TGTGCCACCAGTGGCGAGCGGGAGGCTGGGTTAGACAATGAGCAGTTCTTC,CATSGEREAGLDNEQFF
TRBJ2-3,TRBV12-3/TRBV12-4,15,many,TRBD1,TGTGCCAGCAGGCCCGGGACAGAGAACACAGATACGCAGTATTTT,CASRPGTENTDTQYF
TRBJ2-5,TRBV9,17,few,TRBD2,TGTGCCAGCAGCGAAACTAGCGGGAGGGCGGTTGGGGAGACCCAGTACTTC,CASSETSGRAVGETQYF
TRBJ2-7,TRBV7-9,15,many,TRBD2,TGTGCCAGCAGCTTAGCACGGGGGGGGTCCTACGAGCAGTACTTC,CASSLARGGSYEQYF
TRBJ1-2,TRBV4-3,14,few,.,TGCGCCAGCAGCCAAGATCGGGACGGCTATGGCTACACCTTC,CASSQDRDGYGYTF
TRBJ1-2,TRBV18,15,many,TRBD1,TGTGCCAGCTCACCATTAGGGGGCTTGAACTATGGCTACACCTTC,CASSPLGGLNYGYTF
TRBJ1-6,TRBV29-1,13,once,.,TGCAGCTGGGGGAGCTCCTATAATTCACCCCTCCACTTT,CSWGSSYNSPLHF